Sequencing of this T cell receptor beta chain was carried out in a study of blood T cell repertoires in COVID-19. Germline lookup yields CDR1 WSHSY and CDR2 SAAADI. V dropped 8 bases and J dropped 4 bases, with 13 bases sitting between them. The CDR3 is 13 residues long. Authors' methods: Estimated nucleated cell counts came from reference gene primer amplification. TCRdb's table, derived via immunoSEQ multiplex PCR, lists solely in-frame clones and lacks some. That table gives V, J and clone size, and the DNA gave D and trimming. Of some 170,000 clones in the sample, about 74% are singletons; the top ten hold about 7.8%.

The specimen sequenced was peripheral blood. This TCR was sampled from a man in his 60s with acute or convalescent COVID-19. The chain couples TRBV10-2 to TRBJ2-3; tentative D call: TRBD1 (5 bases). The CDR3 protein is CASGQGPSDTQYF. The CDR3 DNA reads as TGCGCCAGCGGGCAGGGCCCGTCAGATACGCAGTATTTT.